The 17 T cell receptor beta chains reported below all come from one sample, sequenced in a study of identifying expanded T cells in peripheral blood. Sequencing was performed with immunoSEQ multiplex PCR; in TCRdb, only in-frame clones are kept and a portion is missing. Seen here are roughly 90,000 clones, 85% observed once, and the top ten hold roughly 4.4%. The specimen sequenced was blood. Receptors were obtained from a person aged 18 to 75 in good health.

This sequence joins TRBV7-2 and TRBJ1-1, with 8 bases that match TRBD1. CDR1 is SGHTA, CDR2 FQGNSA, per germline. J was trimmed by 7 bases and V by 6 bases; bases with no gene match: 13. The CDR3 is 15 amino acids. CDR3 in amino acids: CASSLIVRGLGEAFF. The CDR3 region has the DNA TGTGCCAGCAGTCTAATCGTCAGGGGGCTCGGTGAAGCTTTCTTT. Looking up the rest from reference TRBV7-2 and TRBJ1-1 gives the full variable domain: GAGVSQSPSNKVTEKGKDVELRCDPISGHTALYWYRQSLGQGLEFLIYFQGNSAPDKSGLPSDRFSAERTGGSVSTLTIQRTQQEDSAVYLCASSLIVRGLGEAFFGQGTRLTVV.

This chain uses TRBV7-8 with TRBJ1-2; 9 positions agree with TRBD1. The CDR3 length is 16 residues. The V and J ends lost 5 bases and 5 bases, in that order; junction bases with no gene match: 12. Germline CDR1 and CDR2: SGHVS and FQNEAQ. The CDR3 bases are TGTGCCAGCAGCCCAGAAAGGGGACAGGGACGGTATGGCTACACCTTC. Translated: CASSPERGQGRYGYTF.

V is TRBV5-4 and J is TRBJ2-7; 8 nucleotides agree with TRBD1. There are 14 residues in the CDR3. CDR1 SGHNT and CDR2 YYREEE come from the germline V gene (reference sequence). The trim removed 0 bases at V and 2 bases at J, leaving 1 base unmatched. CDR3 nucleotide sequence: TGTGCCAGCAGCTTGGGGACAGGGCCCTACGAGCAGTACTTC. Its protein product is CASSLGTGPYEQYF.

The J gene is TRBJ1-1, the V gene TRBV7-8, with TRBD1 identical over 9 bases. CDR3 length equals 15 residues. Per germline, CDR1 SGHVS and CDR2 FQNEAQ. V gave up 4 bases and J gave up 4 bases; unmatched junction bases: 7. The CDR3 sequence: CASSSSGTGSTEAFF. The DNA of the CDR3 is TGTGCCAGCAGCTCATCCGGGACAGGGAGCACTGAAGCTTTCTTT.

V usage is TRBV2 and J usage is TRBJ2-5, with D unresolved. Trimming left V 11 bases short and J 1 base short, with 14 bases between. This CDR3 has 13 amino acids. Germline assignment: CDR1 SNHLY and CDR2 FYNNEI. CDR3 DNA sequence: TGTGCCTCGAACCGGGCCCTCCAAGAGACCCAGTACTTC. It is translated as CASNRALQETQYF.

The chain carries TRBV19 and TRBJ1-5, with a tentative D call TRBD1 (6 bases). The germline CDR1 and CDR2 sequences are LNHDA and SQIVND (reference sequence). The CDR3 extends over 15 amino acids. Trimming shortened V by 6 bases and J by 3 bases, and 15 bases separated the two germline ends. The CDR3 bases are TGTGCCAGTAGGTTAACACCGGGGGCCAATCAGCCCCAGCATTTT. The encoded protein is CASRLTPGANQPQHF. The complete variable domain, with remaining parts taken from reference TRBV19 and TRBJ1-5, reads DGGITQSPKYLFRKEGQNVTLSCEQNLNHDAMYWYRQDPGQGLRLIYYSQIVNDFQKGDIAEGYSVSREKKESFPLTVTSAQKNPTAFYLCASRLTPGANQPQHFGDGTRLSIL.

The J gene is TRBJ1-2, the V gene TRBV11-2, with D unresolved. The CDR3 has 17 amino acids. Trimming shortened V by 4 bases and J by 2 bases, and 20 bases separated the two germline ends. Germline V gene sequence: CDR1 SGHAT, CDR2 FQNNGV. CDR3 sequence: CASSSGRMKDANYGYTF. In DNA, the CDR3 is TGTGCCAGCAGCTCCGGCAGGATGAAAGATGCGAACTATGGCTACACCTTC.

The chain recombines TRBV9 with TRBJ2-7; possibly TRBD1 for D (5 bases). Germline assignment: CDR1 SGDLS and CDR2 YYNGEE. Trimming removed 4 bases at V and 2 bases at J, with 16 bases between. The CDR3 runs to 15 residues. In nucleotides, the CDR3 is TGTGCCAGCAGCTCCTACGACAGCCCACCCTACGAGCAGTACTTC. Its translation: CASSSYDSPPYEQYF.

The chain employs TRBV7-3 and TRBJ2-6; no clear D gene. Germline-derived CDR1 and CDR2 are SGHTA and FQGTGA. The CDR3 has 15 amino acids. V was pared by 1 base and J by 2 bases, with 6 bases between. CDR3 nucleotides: TGTGCCAGCAGCTTAATACAGACTGGGGCCAACGTCCTGACTTTC. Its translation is CASSLIQTGANVLTF.

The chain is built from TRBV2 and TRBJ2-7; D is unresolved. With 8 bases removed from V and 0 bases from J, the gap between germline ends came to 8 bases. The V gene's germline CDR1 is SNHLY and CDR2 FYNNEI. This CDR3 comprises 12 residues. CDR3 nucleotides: TGTGCCAGCTCCCTGAACTCCTACGAGCAGTACTTC. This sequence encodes CASSLNSYEQYF.

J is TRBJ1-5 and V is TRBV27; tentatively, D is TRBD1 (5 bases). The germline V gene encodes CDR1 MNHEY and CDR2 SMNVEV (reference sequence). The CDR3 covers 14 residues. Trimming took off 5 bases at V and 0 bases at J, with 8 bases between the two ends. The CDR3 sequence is CASSLGGSNQPQHF. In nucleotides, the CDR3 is TGTGCCAGCAGTCTTGGGGGTAGCAATCAGCCCCAGCATTTT.

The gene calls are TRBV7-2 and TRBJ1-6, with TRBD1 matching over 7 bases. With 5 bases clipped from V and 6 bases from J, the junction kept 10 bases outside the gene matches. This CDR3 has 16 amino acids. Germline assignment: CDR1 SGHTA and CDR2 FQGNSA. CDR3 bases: TGTGCCAGCAGCCCACAAAACACAGGGGTTAATTCACCCCTCCACTTT. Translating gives CASSPQNTGVNSPLHF.

DNA of the CDR3: TGTGCCATCAGTGCGGGACAGGGGAACAATGAGCAGTTCTTC. This sequence encodes CAISAGQGNNEQFF. The chain carries TRBV10-3 and TRBJ2-1, with 10 nucleotides matching TRBD1. This CDR3 comprises 14 residues. Germline V CDR1 and CDR2: ENHRY, SYGVKD. Losses at the gene ends were 4 bases for V and 5 bases for J; bases not matched to a gene: 2.

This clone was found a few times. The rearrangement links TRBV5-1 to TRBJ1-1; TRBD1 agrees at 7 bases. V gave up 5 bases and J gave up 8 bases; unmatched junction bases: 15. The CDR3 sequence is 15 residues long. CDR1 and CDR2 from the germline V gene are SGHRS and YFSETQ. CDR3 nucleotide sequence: TGCGCCAGCAGGGCGGCCCCGAACAGGGGTCCAGAAGCTTTCTTT. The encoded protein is CASRAAPNRGPEAFF.

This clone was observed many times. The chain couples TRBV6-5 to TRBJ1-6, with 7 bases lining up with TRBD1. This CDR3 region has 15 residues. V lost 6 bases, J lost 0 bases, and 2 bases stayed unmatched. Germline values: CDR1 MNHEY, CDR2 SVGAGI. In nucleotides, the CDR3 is TGTGCCAGCAGAGGGGGCAGCTCCTATAATTCACCCCTCCACTTT. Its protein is CASRGGSSYNSPLHF.

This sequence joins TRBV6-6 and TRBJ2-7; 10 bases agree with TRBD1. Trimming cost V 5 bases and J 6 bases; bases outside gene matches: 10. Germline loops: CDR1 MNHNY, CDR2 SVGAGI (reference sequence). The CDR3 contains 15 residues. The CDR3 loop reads CASSLTGTGVSEQYF. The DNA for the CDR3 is TGTGCCAGCAGTCTTACCGGGACAGGGGTCTCCGAGCAGTACTTC.

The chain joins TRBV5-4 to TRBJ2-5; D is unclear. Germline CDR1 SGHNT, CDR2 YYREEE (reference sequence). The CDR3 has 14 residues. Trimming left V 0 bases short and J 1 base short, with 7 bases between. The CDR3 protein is CASSLGTFQETQYF. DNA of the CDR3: TGTGCCAGCAGCTTGGGGACGTTCCAAGAGACCCAGTACTTC.